This TCR beta chain is from a study of blood T cell repertoires in COVID-19. The overall study: Spain, Italy and the United States supplied samples that represented acute and convalescent COVID-19. Sources were T cells, B-cell-depleted T cells, or PBMCs; the material itself was cDNA or gDNA.

In germline, CDR1 is SGHVS, CDR2 FQNEAQ. The CDR3 runs to 14 residues. Germline trimming cut 3 bases from V and 4 bases from J; bases unmatched to any gene: 3. Here immunoSEQ multiplex PCR was the method, and the copy in TCRdb shows in-frame clones only, minus some. This sample has roughly 350,000 clones, with 85% found just once. The clonotype was recovered from a woman aged 18-29 years with acute or convalescent COVID-19. The sample was peripheral blood. This chain connects TRBV7-8 to TRBJ1-1; 9 bases line up with TRBD1. As DNA, the CDR3 is TGTGCCAGCAGCTTCCGGGACAGGGCCACTGAAGCTTTCTTT. As protein: CASSFRDRATEAFF.